The 13 T cell receptor beta chains given below trace back to one sample, sequenced in a study of CXCR3-negative and CXCR3-positive naive CD8 T cells. General study points: TRB CDR3s of CXCR3-positive naive cells were more hydrophobic than those of CXCR3-negative naive cells.

cDNA libraries for TRB were generated by 5' RACE incorporating UMI labels. With the 5' RACE reads reprocessed, TCRdb shows one record per CDR3 protein and no DNA. The sample has 90,000 to 100,000 distinct CDR3 sequences. Their specific antigens are unknown. Sequencing was done on a sample of naive CXCR3+ CD8+ T cells from blood. As to subset: CD45RO-CCR7+CD27+CD95- naive CD8+ T cells expressing CXCR3 (TNR3+). Every receptor here comes from a human donor in good health. Some clones in this sample may be carry-over from other donors' samples.

The chain has TRBV29-1 and TRBJ1-1; the TRBD1 assignment by TCRdb is unverifiable without DNA. Germline V gene lookup returns CDR1 SQVTM and CDR2 ANQGSEA. The CDR3 has 12 residues. The CDR3 loop reads CSALSPQTEAFF. The full variable domain, completed using reference TRBV29-1 and TRBJ1-1, is SAVISQKPSRDICQRGTSLTIQCQVDSQVTMMFWYRQQPGQSLTLIATANQGSEATYESGFVIDKFPISRPNLTFSTLTVSNMSPEDSSIYLCSALSPQTEAFFGQGTRLTVV.

The chain carries TRBV5-4 and TRBJ2-7; the TCRdb D gene call, TRBD1, has no DNA to confirm it. Germline CDR1 reads SGHNT; CDR2 reads YYREEE (reference sequence). This CDR3 spans 12 amino acids. The CDR3 reads CASSVGTAQQYF.

The chain is built from TRBV25-1 and TRBJ2-7; TCRdb designates TRBD2, a call that cannot be tested without DNA. The CDR3 runs 17 residues. CDR1 MGHDK and CDR2 SYGVNS come from the germline V gene. CDR3 sequence: CASSVEGLAAISYEQYF.

The chain employs TRBV29-1 and TRBJ2-1; no DNA is available, so the TRBD1 call from TCRdb remains unchecked. Germline V gene data show CDR1 as SQVTM and CDR2 as ANQGSEA. CDR3 size: 14 residues. CDR3 sequence reads: CSERPQQGYNEQFF.

The chain recombines TRBV23-1 with TRBJ2-7. TRBV23-1 is flagged as an ORF with uncertain function. The length of the CDR3 is 15 residues. This CDR3 is CASSQSGTDSYEQYF.

The genes are TRBV12-3 or TRBV12-4 and TRBJ2-2. The CDR3 contains 15 residues. The chain's CDR3 is CASSFGAANTGELFF.

The chain has TRBV7-9 and TRBJ1-1. This CDR3 is built from 15 residues. Germline loops: CDR1 SEHNR, CDR2 FQNEAQ (reference sequence). The CDR3 reads CASSLSLSAGTEAFF.

This chain uses TRBV19 with TRBJ1-1. This CDR3 is 15 amino acids long. In germline, CDR1 is LNHDA, CDR2 SQIVND (reference sequence). The CDR3 sequence is CASSYLGGENTEAFF.

The CDR3 is CASSQTVPSTDTQYF. The chain links TRBV12-3 or TRBV12-4 to TRBJ2-3. The CDR3 is 15 residues long.

The CDR3 here is CTSSTRSDWEQFF. This chain uses TRBV9 with TRBJ2-1; absent DNA, TCRdb's TRBD1 call cannot be checked. Per the germline V gene, CDR1 is SGDLS and CDR2 is YYNGEE. The CDR3 has 13 amino acids.

The chain employs TRBV18 and TRBJ2-7. The CDR3 runs to 15 residues. CDR1 and CDR2 (germline): KGHSH, LQKENI. The CDR3 region is CASSPSTYLSYEQYF.

This chain links TRBV9 with TRBJ2-2; TCRdb calls TRBD1, which cannot be checked without DNA. There are 19 residues in the CDR3. Germline loops: CDR1 SGDLS, CDR2 YYNGEE. The CDR3 loop is CASSVGLTGAASNTGELFF.

This chain links TRBV19 with TRBJ2-7; there is no DNA to check the TCRdb D call of TRBD1. CDR3 length: 14 residues. Germline CDR1 LNHDA, CDR2 SQIVND (reference sequence). The CDR3 reads CASRPGTTSYEQYF.